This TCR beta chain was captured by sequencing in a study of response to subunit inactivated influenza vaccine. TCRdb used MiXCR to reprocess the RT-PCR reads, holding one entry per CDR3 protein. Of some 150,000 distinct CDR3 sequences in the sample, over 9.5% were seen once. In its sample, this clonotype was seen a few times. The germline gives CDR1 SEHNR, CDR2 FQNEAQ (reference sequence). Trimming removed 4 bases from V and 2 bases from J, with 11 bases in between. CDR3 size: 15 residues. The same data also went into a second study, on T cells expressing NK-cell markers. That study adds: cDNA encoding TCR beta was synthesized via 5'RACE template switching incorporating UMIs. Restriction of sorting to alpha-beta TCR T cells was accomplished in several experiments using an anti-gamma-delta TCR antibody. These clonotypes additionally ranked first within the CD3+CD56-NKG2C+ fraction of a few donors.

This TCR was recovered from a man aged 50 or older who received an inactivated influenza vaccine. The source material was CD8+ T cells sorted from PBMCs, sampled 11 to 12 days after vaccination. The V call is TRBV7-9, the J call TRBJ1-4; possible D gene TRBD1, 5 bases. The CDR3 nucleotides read TGTGCCAGCAGCTCTCCACAGGAGACTAATGAAAAACTGTTTTTT. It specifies CASSSPQETNEKLFF.